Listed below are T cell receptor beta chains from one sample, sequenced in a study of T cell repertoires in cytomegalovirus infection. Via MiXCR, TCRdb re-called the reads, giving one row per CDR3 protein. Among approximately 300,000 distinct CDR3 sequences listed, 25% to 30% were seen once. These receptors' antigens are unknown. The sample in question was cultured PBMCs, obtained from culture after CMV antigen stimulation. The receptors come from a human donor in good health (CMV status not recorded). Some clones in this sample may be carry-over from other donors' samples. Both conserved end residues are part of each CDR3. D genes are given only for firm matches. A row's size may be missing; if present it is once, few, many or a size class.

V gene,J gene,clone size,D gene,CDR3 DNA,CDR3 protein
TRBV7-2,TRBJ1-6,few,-,TGTGCCAGCAGCTCTCGAGGCAGGGGTCCCCATAATTCACCCCTCCACTTT,CASSSRGRGPHNSPLHF
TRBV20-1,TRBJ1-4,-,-,TGCAGTGCTAGAGGCCAGGGGAGTATCCCAACTAATGAAAAACTGTTTTTT,CSARGQGSIPTNEKLFF
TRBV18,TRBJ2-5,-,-,TGTGCCAGCTCACCACTCGGGCAAGAGACCCAGTACTTC,CASSPLGQETQYF
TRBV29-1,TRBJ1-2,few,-,TGCAGCGTTGAAGATCGGGACGGCTATGGCTACACCTTC,CSVEDRDGYGYTF
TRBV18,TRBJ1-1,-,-,TGTGCCAGCTCACGCCGGGGGCTTGACACTGAAGCTTTCTTT,CASSRRGLDTEAFF
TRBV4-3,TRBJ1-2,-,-,TGCGCCAGCTCCCAGTCCCCCGGGGGCGTTGCCTATGGCTACACCTTC,CASSQSPGGVAYGYTF
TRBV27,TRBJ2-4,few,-,TGTGCCAGCAGTCCCAGTCCCGGGACATTTTCCAAAAACATTCAGTACTTC,CASSPSPGTFSKNIQYF
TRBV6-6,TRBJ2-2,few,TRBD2,TGTGCCAGCAGTGCTATGGCGGGGGGGACCGGGGAGCTGTTTTTT,CASSAMAGGTGELFF
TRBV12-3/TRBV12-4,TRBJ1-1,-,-,TGTGCCAGCAGCCCCAGGTCTGGGAACACTGAAGCTTTCTTT,CASSPRSGNTEAFF
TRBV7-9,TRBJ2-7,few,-,TGTGCCAGCAGCTCTAGTGTTGGCGAGCAGTACTTC,CASSSSVGEQYF
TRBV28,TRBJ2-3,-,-,TGTGCCAGCAGTGGTTCCTGGCGTAGCGTAAGAGATACGCAGTATTTT,CASSGSWRSVRDTQYF
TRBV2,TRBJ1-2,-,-,TGTGCCAGCAGAGGTTACAGTATCGGCTACACCTTC,CASRGYSIGYTF
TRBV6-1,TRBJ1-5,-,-,TGTGCCAGCAGTGACCCCTTCAATCAGCCCCAGCATTTT,CASSDPFNQPQHF
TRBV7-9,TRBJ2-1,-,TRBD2,TGTGCCAGCAGCTTAATCCTAGCGGGGTACAATGAGCAGTTCTTC,CASSLILAGYNEQFF
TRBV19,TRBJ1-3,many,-,TGTGCCAGTAGTCGAGGGTACAGCTCTGGAAACACCATATATTTT,CASSRGYSSGNTIYF
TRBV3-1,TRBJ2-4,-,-,TGTGCCAGCAGCCAAGGAGCGCCCCAGGGCATTCAGTACTTC,CASSQGAPQGIQYF
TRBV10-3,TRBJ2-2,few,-,TGTGCCATCAGTGAGAGACCCCCGAACACCGGGGAGCTGTTTTTT,CAISERPPNTGELFF
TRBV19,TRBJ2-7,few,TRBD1,TGTGCCAGTAGGCCACAGGGGAGTGACGAGCAGTACTTC,CASRPQGSDEQYF
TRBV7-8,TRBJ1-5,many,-,TGTGCCAGCAGCTTAGCGATAGGACTGAGCAATCAGCCCCAGCATTTT,CASSLAIGLSNQPQHF
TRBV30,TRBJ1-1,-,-,TGTGCCTGGAGTGTATACGAGGTTGGCACTGAAGCTTTCTTT,CAWSVYEVGTEAFF
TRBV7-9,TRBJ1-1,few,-,TGTGCCAGCAGCTTCCTAGGGAGTCTGAACACTGAAGCTTTCTTT,CASSFLGSLNTEAFF
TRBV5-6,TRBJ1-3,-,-,TGTGCCAGCAGCGCCCAGGGTCTCGGAAACACCATATATTTT,CASSAQGLGNTIYF
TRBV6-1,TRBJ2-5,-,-,TGTGCCAGCAGTGTAGGCAGGGGGGATGCCAAGAGATGGACCCAGTACTTC,CASSVGRGDAKRWTQYF
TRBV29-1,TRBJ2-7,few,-,TGCAGCGTTGAAGCAGAGGGGACACTAAACTCCTACGAGCAGTACTTC,CSVEAEGTLNSYEQYF
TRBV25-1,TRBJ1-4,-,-,TGTGCCAGCTCCCGTCTCTCTAAGGAAAAACTGTTTTTT,CASSRLSKEKLFF
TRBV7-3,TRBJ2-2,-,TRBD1,TGTGCCAGCAGCCCCGCCTCGGGACAGGTCACCGGGGAGCTGTTTTTT,CASSPASGQVTGELFF
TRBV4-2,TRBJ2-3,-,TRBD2,TGTGCCAGCAGCCAAGATCTACCTAGCGGGAGAACAGATACGCAGTATTTT,CASSQDLPSGRTDTQYF
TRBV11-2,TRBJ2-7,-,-,TGTGCCAGCAGCTCGAACAGAGGGACCAAGTTCGAGCAGTACTTC,CASSSNRGTKFEQYF
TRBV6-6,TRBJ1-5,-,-,TGTGCCAGCACCCCACAAACGGTGTATAGCAATCAGCCCCAGCATTTT,CASTPQTVYSNQPQHF
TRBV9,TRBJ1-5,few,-,TGTGCCAGCAGCGTCGGGACGCAACCTTATCAGCCCCAGCATTTT,CASSVGTQPYQPQHF
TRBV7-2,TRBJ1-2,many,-,TGTGCCAGCAGCTTAGAACGACAGACCTTCTATGGCTACACCTTC,CASSLERQTFYGYTF
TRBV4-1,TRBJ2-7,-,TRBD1,TGCGCCAGCAGCCACCCGGGACAGGGGGGTTACGAGCAGTACTTC,CASSHPGQGGYEQYF
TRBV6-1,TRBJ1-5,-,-,TGTGCCAGCAGTGAAGCAGGGACCGGCAATTTGCCCCAGCATTTT,CASSEAGTGNLPQHF
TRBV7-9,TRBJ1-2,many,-,TGTGCCAGCAGCCCCCGGGGGGAGTGGAACTATGGCTACACCTTC,CASSPRGEWNYGYTF
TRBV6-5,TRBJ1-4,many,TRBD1,TGTGCCAGCAGCCTCGGACAGGGGGCGGGGAAACTGTTTTTT,CASSLGQGAGKLFF
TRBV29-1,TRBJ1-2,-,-,TGCAGCGTTGGTTCGGGGGGCGCTGACTATGGCTACACCTTC,CSVGSGGADYGYTF
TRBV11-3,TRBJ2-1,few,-,TGTGCCAGCAGCTCCTCAGGAGCTAACTACAATGAGCAGTTCTTC,CASSSSGANYNEQFF
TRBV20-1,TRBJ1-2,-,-,TGCAGTGCTCCCCGATACTATGGCTACACCTTC,CSAPRYYGYTF
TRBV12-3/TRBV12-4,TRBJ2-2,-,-,TGTGCCAGCAGGAGGGCGGTTAACACCGGGGAGCTGTTTTTT,CASRRAVNTGELFF
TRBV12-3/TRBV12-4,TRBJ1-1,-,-,TGTGCCAGTTACAGGGAGGGGAGGACTGAAGCTTTCTTT,CASYREGRTEAFF
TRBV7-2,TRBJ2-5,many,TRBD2,TGTGCCAGCAGCCAACTCCCTAGCGGAACTCAAGAGACCCAGTACTTC,CASSQLPSGTQETQYF
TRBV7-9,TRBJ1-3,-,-,TGTGCCAGCAATCGGCCCGCGGACCCAAACACCATATATTTT,CASNRPADPNTIYF
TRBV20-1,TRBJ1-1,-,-,TGCAGTGCCCTGTCGGGGGCTGCCACTGAAGCTTTCTTT,CSALSGAATEAFF
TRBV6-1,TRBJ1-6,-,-,TGTGCCAGCAGCTCGGGACTATCACCCCTCCACTTT,CASSSGLSPLHF
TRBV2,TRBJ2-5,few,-,TGTGCCAGCGTCAGGGGGGAGGGAGAGACCCAGTACTTC,CASVRGEGETQYF
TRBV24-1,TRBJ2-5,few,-,TGTGCCACCAGTGATTGGGGAGAGACCCAGTACTTC,CATSDWGETQYF
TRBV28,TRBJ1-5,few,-,TGTGCCAGCAGTTTGATCGGGGATTACCAGCCCCAGCATTTT,CASSLIGDYQPQHF
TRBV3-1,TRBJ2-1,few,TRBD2,TGTGCCAGCAGCCCCACTAGCGGGGTTTACAATGAGCAGTTCTTC,CASSPTSGVYNEQFF
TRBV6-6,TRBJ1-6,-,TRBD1,TGTGCCAGCAGAGGGACAGTCAATTCACCCCTCCACTTT,CASRGTVNSPLHF
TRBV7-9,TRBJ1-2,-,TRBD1,TGTGCCAGCAGCACTGGTAGGACAGGGTCTGATCTCTATCGCTACACCTTC,CASSTGRTGSDLYRYTF
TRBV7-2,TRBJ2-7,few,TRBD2,TGTGCCAGCAGGGATAGCGGGGGGTTCTACGAGCAGTACTTC,CASRDSGGFYEQYF
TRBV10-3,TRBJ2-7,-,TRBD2,TGTGCCATCAGTCTGGAGAAGCGGGAGCTTGAGCAGTACTTC,CAISLEKRELEQYF
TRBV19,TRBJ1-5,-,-,TGTGCCAGTAGCCGAAGTGGCCGCAGGGACGACACCCAGCCCCAGCATTTT,CASSRSGRRDDTQPQHF
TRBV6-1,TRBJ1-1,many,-,TGTGCCAGCAGTCTCGCCACTGGCACTGAAGCTTTCTTT,CASSLATGTEAFF
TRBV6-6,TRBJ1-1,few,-,TGTGCCAGCAGTTACTCACGACAGCCAATATGGACTGAAGCTTTCTTT,CASSYSRQPIWTEAFF
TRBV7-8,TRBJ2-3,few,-,TGTGCCAGCAGCCCCCCCTACCTAGCAAAGGGAGATACGCAGTATTTT,CASSPPYLAKGDTQYF
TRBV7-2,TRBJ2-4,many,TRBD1,TGTGCCAGCAGCTACCCCAGGGACAGAAACATTCAGTACTTC,CASSYPRDRNIQYF